The present T cell receptor beta chain was sequenced within a study of blood T cell repertoires in COVID-19. Study-level background: PBMCs, B-cell-depleted T cells, or T cells provided the cDNA or gDNA that made up the material.

The V and J ends lost 6 bases and 3 bases respectively, with 12 bases between them. Germline V gene lookup returns CDR1 MNHEY and CDR2 SMNVEV (reference sequence). The CDR3 sequence is 14 residues long. Authors' analysis steps: Amplification of reference gene primers was used by the study to estimate nucleated cell counts. Libraries were prepared by immunoSEQ multiplex PCR; TCRdb keeps only in-frame clonotypes and omits some of them. The DNA gave D and trimming, while V, J and clone size come from that table. The table has about 88,000 clones, under 90% seen once. The source material was peripheral blood. The receptor comes from a woman aged 70-85 years with acute or convalescent COVID-19. This chain links TRBV27 with TRBJ1-5; D uncertain. The CDR3 bases are TGTGCCAGCAGCTTTCTTAATTCCAATCAGCCCCAGCATTTT. Its protein is CASSFLNSNQPQHF.